This TCR beta chain came from a study of shared clonotypes between healthy human individuals. Study results and limitations: Naive CD4 clonotypes were shared across a few donors at about 5%.

CDR1 is SEHNR and CDR2 is FQNEAQ in the germline V gene (reference sequence). This CDR3 is built from 13 residues. V lost 1 base and J 5 bases, leaving 8 bases between the germline ends. Naivety among CD8 cells was defined by CD45RO negativity and positive CCR7 selection, thereby excluding terminally differentiated effector memory CD45RA+ cells. Notes on this clone: Its antigen is unknown.

In replicate PCRs of sorted subsets, 150 to 200 ng DNA, about 29,000 T cell genomes, was used. Generated by immunoSEQ multiplex PCR, the TCRdb table keeps only in-frame clones and is missing some. The top ten clones hold over 0.09% of a sample with roughly 550,000 clones, 95% to 96% of them seen once. V is TRBV7-9 and J is TRBJ2-5; D remains ambiguous. The sequenced material came from naive CD8+ T cells sorted from blood. This sequence originates from a woman aged 25 to 39 in good health. CDR3 nucleotide sequence: TGTGCCAGCAGCTTAGAACCCCCGGAGACCCAGTACTTC. Translating gives CASSLEPPETQYF.